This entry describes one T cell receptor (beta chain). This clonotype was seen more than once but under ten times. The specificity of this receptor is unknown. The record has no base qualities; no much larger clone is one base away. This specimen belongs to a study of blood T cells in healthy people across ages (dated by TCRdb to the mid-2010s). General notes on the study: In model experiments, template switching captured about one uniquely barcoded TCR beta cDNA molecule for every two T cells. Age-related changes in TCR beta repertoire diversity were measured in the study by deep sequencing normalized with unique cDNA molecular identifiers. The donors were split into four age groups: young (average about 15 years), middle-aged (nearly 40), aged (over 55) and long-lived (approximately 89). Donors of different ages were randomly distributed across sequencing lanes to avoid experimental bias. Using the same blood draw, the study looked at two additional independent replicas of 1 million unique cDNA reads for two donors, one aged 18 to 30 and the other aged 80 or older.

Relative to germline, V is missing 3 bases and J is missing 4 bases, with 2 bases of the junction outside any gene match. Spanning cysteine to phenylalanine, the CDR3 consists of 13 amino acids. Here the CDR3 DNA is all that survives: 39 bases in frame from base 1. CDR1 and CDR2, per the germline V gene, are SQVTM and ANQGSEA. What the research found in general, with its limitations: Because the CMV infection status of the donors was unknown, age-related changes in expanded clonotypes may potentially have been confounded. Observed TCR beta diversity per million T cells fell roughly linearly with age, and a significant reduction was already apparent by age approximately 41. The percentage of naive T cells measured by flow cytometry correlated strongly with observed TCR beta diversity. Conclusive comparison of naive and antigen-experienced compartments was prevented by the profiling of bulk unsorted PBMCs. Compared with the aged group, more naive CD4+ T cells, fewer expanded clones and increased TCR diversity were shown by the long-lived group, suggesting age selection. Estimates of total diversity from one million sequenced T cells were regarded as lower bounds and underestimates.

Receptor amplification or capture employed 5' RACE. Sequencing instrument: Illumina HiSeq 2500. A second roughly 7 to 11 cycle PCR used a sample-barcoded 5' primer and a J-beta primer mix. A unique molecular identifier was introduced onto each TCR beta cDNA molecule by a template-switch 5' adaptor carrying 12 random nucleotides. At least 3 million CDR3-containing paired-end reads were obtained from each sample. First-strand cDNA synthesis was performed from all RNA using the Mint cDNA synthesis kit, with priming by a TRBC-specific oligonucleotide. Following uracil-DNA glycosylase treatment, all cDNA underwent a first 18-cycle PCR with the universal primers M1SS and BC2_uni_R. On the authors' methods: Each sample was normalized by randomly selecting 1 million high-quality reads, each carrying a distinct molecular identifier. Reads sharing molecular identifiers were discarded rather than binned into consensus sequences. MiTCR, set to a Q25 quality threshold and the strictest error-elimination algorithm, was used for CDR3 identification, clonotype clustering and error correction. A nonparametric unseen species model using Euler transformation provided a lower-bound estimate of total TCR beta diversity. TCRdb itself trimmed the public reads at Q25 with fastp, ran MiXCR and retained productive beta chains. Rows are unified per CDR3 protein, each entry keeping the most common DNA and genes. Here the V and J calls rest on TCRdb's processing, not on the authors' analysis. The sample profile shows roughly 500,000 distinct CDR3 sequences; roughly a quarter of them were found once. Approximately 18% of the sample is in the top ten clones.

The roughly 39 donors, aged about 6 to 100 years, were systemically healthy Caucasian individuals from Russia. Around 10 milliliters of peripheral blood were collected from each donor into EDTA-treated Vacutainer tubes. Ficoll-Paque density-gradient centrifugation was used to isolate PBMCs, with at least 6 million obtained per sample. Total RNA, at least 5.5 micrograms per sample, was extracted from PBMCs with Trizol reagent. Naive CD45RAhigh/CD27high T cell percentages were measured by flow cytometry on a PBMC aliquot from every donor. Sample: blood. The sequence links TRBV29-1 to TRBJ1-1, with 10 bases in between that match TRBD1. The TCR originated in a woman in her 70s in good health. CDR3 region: CSVDGTGVTEAFF. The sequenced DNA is TGCAGCGTTGACGGGACAGGGGTCACTGAAGCTTTCTTT.